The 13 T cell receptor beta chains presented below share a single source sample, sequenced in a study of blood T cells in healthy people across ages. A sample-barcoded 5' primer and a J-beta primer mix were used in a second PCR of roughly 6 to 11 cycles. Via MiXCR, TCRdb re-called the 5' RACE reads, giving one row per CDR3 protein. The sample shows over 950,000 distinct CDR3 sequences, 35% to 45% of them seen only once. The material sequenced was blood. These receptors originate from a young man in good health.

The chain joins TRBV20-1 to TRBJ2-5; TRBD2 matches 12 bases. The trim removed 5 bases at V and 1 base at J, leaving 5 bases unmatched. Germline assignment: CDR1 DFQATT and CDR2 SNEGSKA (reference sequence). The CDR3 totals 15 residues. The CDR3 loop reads CSAVPLAGGQETQYF. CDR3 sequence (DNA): TGCAGTGCTGTCCCACTAGCGGGGGGCCAAGAGACCCAGTACTTC.

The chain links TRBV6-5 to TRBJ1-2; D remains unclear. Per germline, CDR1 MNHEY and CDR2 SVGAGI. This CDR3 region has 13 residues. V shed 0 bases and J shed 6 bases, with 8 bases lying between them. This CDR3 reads CASSYSRGHGYTF. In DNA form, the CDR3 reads TGTGCCAGCAGTTACTCACGAGGGCATGGCTACACCTTC.

CDR3 coding DNA: TGTGCCAGCAGATCAGGGGGGCCCCAGCATTTT. It specifies CASRSGGPQHF. This chain uses TRBV28 with TRBJ1-5, with 7 bases that match TRBD1. Germline values: CDR1 MDHEN, CDR2 SYDVKM. J gave up 9 bases and V 6 bases, and 2 bases lay outside the gene matches. CDR3 length equals 11 residues.

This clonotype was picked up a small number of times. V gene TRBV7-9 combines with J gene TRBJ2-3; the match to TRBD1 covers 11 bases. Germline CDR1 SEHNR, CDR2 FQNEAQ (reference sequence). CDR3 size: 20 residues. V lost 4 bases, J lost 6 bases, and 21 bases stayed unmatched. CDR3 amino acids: CASSSRDRGSLSIVKDTQYF. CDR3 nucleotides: TGTGCCAGCAGCTCCCGGGACAGGGGGTCACTGTCAATAGTAAAGGATACGCAGTATTTT.

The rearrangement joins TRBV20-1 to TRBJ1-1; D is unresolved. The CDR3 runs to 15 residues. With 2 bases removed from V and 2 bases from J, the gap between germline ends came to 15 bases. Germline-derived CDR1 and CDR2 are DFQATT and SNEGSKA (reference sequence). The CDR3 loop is CSARPPQNINTEAFF. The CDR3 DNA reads TGCAGTGCTAGACCCCCCCAGAATATCAACACTGAAGCTTTCTTT.

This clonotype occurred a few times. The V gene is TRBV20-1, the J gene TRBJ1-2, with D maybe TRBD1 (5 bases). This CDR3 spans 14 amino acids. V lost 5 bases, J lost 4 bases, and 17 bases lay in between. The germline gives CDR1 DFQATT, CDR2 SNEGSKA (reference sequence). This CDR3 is CSAPIRGGIYGYTF. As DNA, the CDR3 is TGCAGTGCTCCCATCCGGGGGGGGATCTATGGCTACACCTTC.

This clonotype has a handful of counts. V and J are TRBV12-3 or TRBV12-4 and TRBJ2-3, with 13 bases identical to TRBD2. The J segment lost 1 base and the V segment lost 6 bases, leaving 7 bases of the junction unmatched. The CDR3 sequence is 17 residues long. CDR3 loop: CASSPLAGGSGTDTQYF. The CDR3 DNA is TGTGCCAGCAGCCCACTAGCGGGGGGGTCGGGCACAGATACGCAGTATTTT.

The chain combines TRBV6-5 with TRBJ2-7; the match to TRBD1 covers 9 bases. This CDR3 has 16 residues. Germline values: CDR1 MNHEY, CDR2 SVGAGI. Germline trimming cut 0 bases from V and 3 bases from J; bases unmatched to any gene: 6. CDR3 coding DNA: TGTGCCAGCAGTTACTCGGACAGGGGCCTCCGCTACGAGCAGTACTTC. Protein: CASSYSDRGLRYEQYF.

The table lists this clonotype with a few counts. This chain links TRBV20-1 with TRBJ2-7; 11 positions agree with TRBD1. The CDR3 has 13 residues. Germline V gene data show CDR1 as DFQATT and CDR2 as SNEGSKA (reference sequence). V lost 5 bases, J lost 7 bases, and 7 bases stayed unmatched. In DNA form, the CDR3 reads TGCAGTGCTGGACAGGGGGCTGTAAATGAGCAGTACTTC. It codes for CSAGQGAVNEQYF.

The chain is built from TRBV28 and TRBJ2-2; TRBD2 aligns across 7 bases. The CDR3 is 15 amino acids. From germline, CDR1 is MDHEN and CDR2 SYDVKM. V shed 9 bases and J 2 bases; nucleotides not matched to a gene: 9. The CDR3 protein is CASQNGGSNTGELFF. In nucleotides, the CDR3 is TGTGCCAGTCAGAACGGGGGGTCAAACACCGGGGAGCTGTTTTTT.

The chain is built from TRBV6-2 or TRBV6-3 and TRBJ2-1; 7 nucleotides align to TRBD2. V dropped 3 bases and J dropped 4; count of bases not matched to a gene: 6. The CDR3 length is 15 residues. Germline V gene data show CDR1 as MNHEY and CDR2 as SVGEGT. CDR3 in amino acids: CASSYGSGVYNEQFF. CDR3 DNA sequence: TGTGCCAGCAGTTATGGGAGCGGGGTTTACAATGAGCAGTTCTTC.

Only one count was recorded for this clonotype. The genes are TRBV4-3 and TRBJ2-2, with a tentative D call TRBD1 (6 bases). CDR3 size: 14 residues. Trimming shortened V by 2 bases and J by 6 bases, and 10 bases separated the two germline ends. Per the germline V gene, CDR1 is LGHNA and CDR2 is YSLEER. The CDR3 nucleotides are TGCGCCAGCAGCCAATGGTCAGGGGCCGGGGAGCTGTTTTTT. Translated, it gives CASSQWSGAGELFF.

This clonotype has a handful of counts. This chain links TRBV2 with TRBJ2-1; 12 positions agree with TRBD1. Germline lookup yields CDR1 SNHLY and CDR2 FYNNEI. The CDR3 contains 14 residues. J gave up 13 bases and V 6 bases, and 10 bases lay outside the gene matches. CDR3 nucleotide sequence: TGTGCCAGCAGGACTGGGACAGGGGGCTTTTTTCAGTTCTTC. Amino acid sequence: CASRTGTGGFFQFF.